The entry below describes one T cell receptor (beta chain). Its antigen target is currently unknown. No much larger clonotype is one base removed from it; base qualities were not supplied. The collaborating institutions used their own protocols to collect whole blood in K2EDTA tubes. Collaborator samples were shipped for TCRbeta analysis as frozen whole blood, isolated PBMCs, or DNA extracted from either sample type. The data are from a study of blood T cell repertoires in COVID-19 (dated by TCRdb to the early 2020s). For the wider study: Collaborator samples came from the United States, Italy and Spain and covered acute and convalescent phases of COVID-19. The prospective study material was composed of cDNA or gDNA derived from T cells, B-cell-depleted T cells, or PBMCs. The samples were drawn from the first 160 participants of the ongoing ImmuneRACE study and from 1,254 subjects provided by 6 global collaborators. Sample metadata almost always included a de-identified subject ID, COVID-19 status, age in years and sex. A freely available public database, intended as a resource for researchers studying the immune response to SARS-CoV-2, is where the repertoires were released. Deeply sampled blood TCRbeta repertoires from subjects exposed to, actively infected with, or recovered from COVID-19 were included in the dataset. Where HLA class I and class II types were available, the types were taken from metadata supplied by the sample provider, not from assay-based typing. The research as a whole found: How much clinical and demographic metadata was included differed by source and by participant, and the metadata was provided uncurated.

The CDR3 has 13 amino acids, counting the end cysteine and phenylalanine. Only the CDR3 part of the read is kept: 39 bases, read in frame from the first base. At the junction V is shortened by 2 bases and J by 6 bases, with 9 bases in between. Looking up the germline V gene yields CDR1 SGDLS and CDR2 YYNGEE. The immunoSEQ Assay, a bias-controlled multiplex PCR, was used to amplify TCRbeta CDR3 regions from genomic DNA. On the authors' methods: Within the assay, amplification of reference gene primers was used to estimate how many nucleated cells each sample contained. Sequence reads were collapsed and filtered to measure the absolute abundance of every unique TCRbeta CDR3 rearrangement. For each sample, productive Simpson clonality was calculated as the square root of Simpson's diversity index over productive rearrangements. The table was pulled from immuneACCESS by TCRdb, which kept in-frame rearrangements only. Such tables lose some clones; where checked, under half of the loss comes from unresolved V genes, and the rest has no known cause. The V and J calls and clone size come from that table; D and trimming were worked out from the DNA. The table for this sample lists over 300,000 clones; around 80% of them were counted only once. The ten largest make up 1% to 1.5% of the sample.

The clonotype originates from a woman in her forties or fifties with acute or convalescent COVID-19. The sequencing input was peripheral blood. Recombination joined TRBV9 with TRBJ2-1, with a tentative D gene TRBD1 over 6 matching bases. The CDR3 here reads CASSVTGSNEQFF. The DNA sequence is as follows: TGTGCCAGCAGCGTCACAGGGAGCAATGAGCAGTTCTTC.